This paragraph covers one T cell receptor (beta chain) sequence. Which antigen it targets is not known. Base qualities are not at hand, and no much larger clone is one base apart. Every donor was a healthy Caucasian. The twin cohort comprised three pairs of female monozygotic twins, all aged roughly 18 to 30 years. RNA for TCR libraries was isolated from peripheral blood mononuclear cells. These data are taken from a study of identical twins (dated by TCRdb to about 2016). Regarding the complete study: To test whether fetal clonotypes persist, this study deep-sequenced TCR alpha and beta repertoires from monozygotic twins, from unrelated adults of various ages, and from cord blood. To rule out contamination, the twin experiments were replicated at different times with different library preparation protocols.

On the study overall, not on this receptor specifically: Excess twin sharing in beta out-of-frame sequences was weaker because fewer shared sequences lowered the signal-to-noise ratio. Out-of-frame TCR alpha sequences shared between twins showed an excess of low generation-probability sequences compared with coincidental sharing between unrelated individuals. In monozygotic twins, out-of-frame TCR alpha sharing was systematically underestimated by recombination models, although the models agreed with sharing between unrelated individuals. Invariant T cells such as MAIT and iNKT could partly confound zero-insertion analyses, although diverse VJ usage argued against such confounding for most clonotypes. Fewer insertions were carried by abundant cord blood beta clonotypes, a similar but weaker trend appeared in young adult naive repertoires, and no such trend appeared in memory repertoires. Because the same donors could not be followed over many years, the conclusions relied on cross-sectional statistical analysis.

The germline V and J ends show losses of 7 bases and 8 bases respectively, and no gene match explains 6 bases of the junction. Based on the germline V gene, the CDR1 and CDR2 sequences are SQVTM and ANQGSEA. The CDR3, from cysteine to phenylalanine, totals 13 residues. CDR3 DNA is the only sequence kept; it has 39 bases, read in frame from the first base. Receptors were amplified or captured by 5' RACE. Instrument used: Illumina HiSeq 2000. A universal primer binding site was added through template switching, and the final cDNA carried a unique molecular identifier so that TCR cDNA molecules could be counted accurately. Specific primers in the conserved constant-segment region were used to synthesize first-strand cDNA for TCR alpha and beta chains. Each cDNA library was double barcoded, with a SMART-Mk sample barcode plus Illumina barcodes, to control for contamination. TruSeq adapter sequences along with Illumina sample barcodes were introduced in two successive PCR steps. Sequencing of the TCR alpha and beta cDNA libraries was done on the Illumina HiSeq platform using custom primers. The paper's processing steps were these. MiGEC was used to process raw reads and extract unique molecular identifiers, and MiXCR was used to find CDR3 positions. Recombination models were inferred per individual with the repgenHMM and IGoR tools using an EM algorithm. The analysis of shared clonotypes was done with the tcR package in R, with sharing normalized by the product of cloneset sizes. To study raw recombination free of thymic and clonal selection effects, out-of-frame nonproductive sequences were analyzed. TCRdb reprocessing: public reads trimmed at Q25 with fastp, clones called with MiXCR, in-frame beta chains kept. Here each entry gathers all rows of one CDR3 protein and keeps the most common genes and DNA. Here the V and J calls rest on TCRdb's processing, not on the authors' analysis. The sample data list 570,000 or so distinct CDR3 sequences, and over 8.5% of these were observed just once. The top ten clonotypes cover under 3% of the sample.

The sample was also linked to a second study, of yellow fever vaccine responses in identical twins. The second paper states: According to the authors, the vaccine-induced T cell response in identical twins seemed to be partly convergent and partly specific to each individual. The study precisely tracked vaccine-responding T cell clones in identical twins.

Sequenced material: PBMCs. Rearrangement joined TRBV29-1 to TRBJ2-5; TRBD2 lines up with 14 middle nucleotides. This TCR was sampled from a woman between 18 and 29 years old in good health. The nucleotide sequence is given as TGCAGCGCAGGGGGACTAGCGGGAGATACCCAGTACTTC. This encodes CSAGGLAGDTQYF. The full variable domain, with segments outside the CDR3 supplied by the reference TRBV29-1 and TRBJ2-5 proteins, appears as SAVISQKPSRDICQRGTSLTIQCQVDSQVTMMFWYRQQPGQSLTLIATANQGSEATYESGFVIDKFPISRPNLTFSTLTVSNMSPEDSSIYLCSAGGLAGDTQYFGPGTRLLVL.